This is a list of T cell receptor beta chains from one sample in a study of control samples from healthy donors and cancer patients. The protocol was immunoSEQ multiplex PCR, while the TCRdb copy is restricted to in-frame clones and leaves out a portion. The table records 110,000 or so clones, approximately 90% of them present only once. The sequenced sample consisted of blood. Receptor source: a woman aged 45-59 years in good health. Both conserved end residues are part of each CDR3. D genes are given only for firm matches. Not every row has a clone size; where given, it reads once, few, many or a size class.

TGTGCCAGCAGCCACAGCTCTGGAAACACCATATATTTT,CASSHSSGNTIYF,.,TRBV12-3/TRBV12-4,few,TRBJ1-3
TGCGCCAGCAGCCTCCGGGACCTAGGGTCCGAGCAGTACTTC,CASSLRDLGSEQYF,.,TRBV4-1,few,TRBJ2-7
TGCGCCAGCAGTGAGTATGGGTCAAATCATCAGCCCCAGCATTTT,CASSEYGSNHQPQHF,.,TRBV10-2,.,TRBJ1-5
TGTGCCAGCAGCCAAGGAAGAACGGGGGGGCCGGAGACCCAGTACTTC,CASSQGRTGGPETQYF,TRBD2,TRBV3-1/TRBV3-2,.,TRBJ2-5
TGTGCCAGCAGTCTCCGGGACAGGGCGGTAGATACGCAGTATTTT,CASSLRDRAVDTQYF,TRBD1,TRBV6-5,.,TRBJ2-3
TGTGCCAGCAGCCCATGGGGGGATACGCAGTATTTT,CASSPWGDTQYF,.,TRBV7-3,.,TRBJ2-3
TGTGCCAGCAGTTACCGTGGGACTAGCGGGGCAGATACGCAGTATTTT,CASSYRGTSGADTQYF,TRBD2,TRBV6-5,.,TRBJ2-3
TGTGCCTGGGGACAGGGGGAGGACCTCGAAAAACTGTTTTTT,CAWGQGEDLEKLFF,TRBD1,TRBV30,.,TRBJ1-4
TGTGCCACCAGCAGAGAACGACAGAGGGGGAATGAAAAACTGTTTTTT,CATSRERQRGNEKLFF,.,TRBV15,.,TRBJ1-4
TGTGCCAGCAGCGAGAGGACAGCCAACAATGAGCAGTTCTTC,CASSERTANNEQFF,.,TRBV9,.,TRBJ2-1
TGTGCCAGCAGCCAGACTTGGGGGGGGAGGGATACGCAGTATTTT,CASSQTWGGRDTQYF,TRBD2,TRBV6-2/TRBV6-3,.,TRBJ2-3
TGTGCCAGCAGCCCGATGGGTAACGGCCACAATGAGCAGTTCTTC,CASSPMGNGHNEQFF,.,TRBV7-9,.,TRBJ2-1
TGTGCCAGCAGCTTCAGACAGATCAATCAGCCCCAGCATTTT,CASSFRQINQPQHF,.,TRBV5-6,.,TRBJ1-5
TGCGCCAGCAGCTTAGCAGGTCCCTCCTACGAGCAGTACTTC,CASSLAGPSYEQYF,.,TRBV5-1,.,TRBJ2-7
TGTGCCAGCAGCCGGACTAGGTCGAACACCGGGGAGCTGTTTTTT,CASSRTRSNTGELFF,TRBD2,TRBV11-3,.,TRBJ2-2
TGCGCCAGCAGCCCGGATACAGGATCCTACAATGAGCAGTTCTTC,CASSPDTGSYNEQFF,.,TRBV5-1,.,TRBJ2-1
TGTGCCAGTAGTAACCCCACTAGCGGGGGCAGTTTTGCATCCTACAATGAGCAGTTCTTC,CASSNPTSGGSFASYNEQFF,TRBD2,TRBV19,.,TRBJ2-1
TGTGCCAGCAGTTATCGACAGAACACTGAAGCTTTCTTT,CASSYRQNTEAFF,.,TRBV6-5,.,TRBJ1-1
TGTGCCAGCAGCTTGACTCTTCTCCGAAACACCATATATTTT,CASSLTLLRNTIYF,.,TRBV5-5,.,TRBJ1-3
TGTGCCAGCAGCCGGGACAGTCCGCATCAGCCCCAGCATTTT,CASSRDSPHQPQHF,TRBD1,TRBV7-9,.,TRBJ1-5
TGTGCCAGCAGCCAAGAACTAGCAGGGCCCTACGAGCAGTACTTC,CASSQELAGPYEQYF,.,TRBV14,.,TRBJ2-7
TGTGCCAGCACCCTAGGGGGCTATGGCTACACCTTC,CASTLGGYGYTF,.,TRBV2,.,TRBJ1-2
TGCAGCGTCGGGACTCCTATCGGCAATGAGCAGTTCTTC,CSVGTPIGNEQFF,.,TRBV29-1,once,TRBJ2-1
TGTGCCAGCAGGACAGCTCTTAGGGGGACTAACTATGGCTACACCTTC,CASRTALRGTNYGYTF,.,TRBV3-1/TRBV3-2,.,TRBJ1-2
TGTGCCAGCAGCTTAGGTCGTTTAAAAGGGAACAGGGTCAATGAGCAGTTCTTC,CASSLGRLKGNRVNEQFF,.,TRBV7-8,once,TRBJ2-1
TGTGCCAGCTCACCAGGGGGGGCTTCTTGGAATTCACCCCTCCACTTT,CASSPGGASWNSPLHF,.,TRBV18,.,TRBJ1-6
TGTGCCAGCAGCACCCCTATTAGACCTTACAATGAGCAGTTCTTC,CASSTPIRPYNEQFF,.,TRBV6-2/TRBV6-3,few,TRBJ2-1
TGTGCCAGCGCCATAGGGGGAGGCTATGGCTACACCTTC,CASAIGGGYGYTF,.,TRBV12-3/TRBV12-4,.,TRBJ1-2
TGTGCCAGCTCAACGGGAGCATACACAGATACGCAGTATTTT,CASSTGAYTDTQYF,.,TRBV18,once,TRBJ2-3
TGTGCCAGCTCACCCACGGGAGCGCCGAACTATGGCTACACCTTC,CASSPTGAPNYGYTF,.,TRBV18,.,TRBJ1-2
TGTGCCAGCAGCCCCCAAGGCGGGACGTACACCGGGGAGCTGTTTTTT,CASSPQGGTYTGELFF,.,TRBV7-3,.,TRBJ2-2
TGTGCCAGCAGCCTGGCTTTGAGGAGGGACAATGAGCAGTTCTTC,CASSLALRRDNEQFF,.,TRBV5-4,.,TRBJ2-1
TGCGCCAGCAGCTTGGACGGATATAGCAATCAGCCCCAGCATTTT,CASSLDGYSNQPQHF,.,TRBV5-1,.,TRBJ1-5
TGCGCCAGCAGCCAAGGCGGTAGGCAGGGGCCCCAAGATACGCAGTATTTT,CASSQGGRQGPQDTQYF,.,TRBV4-1,.,TRBJ2-3